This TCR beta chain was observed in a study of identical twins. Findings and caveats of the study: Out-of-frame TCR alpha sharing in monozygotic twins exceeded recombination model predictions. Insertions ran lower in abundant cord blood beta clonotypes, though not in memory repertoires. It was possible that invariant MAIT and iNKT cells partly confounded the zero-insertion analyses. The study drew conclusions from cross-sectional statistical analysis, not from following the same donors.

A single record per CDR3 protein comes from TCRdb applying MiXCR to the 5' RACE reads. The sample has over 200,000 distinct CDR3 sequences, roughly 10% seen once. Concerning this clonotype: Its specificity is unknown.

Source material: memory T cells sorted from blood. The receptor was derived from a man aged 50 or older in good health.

The CDR3 spells CASSQGEAGIGSPLHF. CDR3 sequence (DNA): TGCGCCAGCAGCCAAGGGGAAGCGGGTATCGGCTCACCCCTCCACTTT. The V call is TRBV4-3, the J call TRBJ1-6; no clear D. V was trimmed by 1 base and J by 10 bases, leaving 17 bases between them. The germline gives CDR1 LGHNA, CDR2 YSLEER. The CDR3 consists of 16 residues.